The 31 T cell receptor beta chains presented below share a single source sample, sequenced in a study of cytomegalovirus exposure and HLA in healthy donors. Clones were read by immunoSEQ multiplex PCR, and TCRdb kept only the in-frame ones, dropping some. Here the sample spans about 82,000 clones, more than 85% being singletons. Sequenced material: PBMCs. The receptor set was obtained from a man aged 18 to 29 in good health and CMV-seronegative.

The J gene is TRBJ2-1, the V gene TRBV7-9, with 7 bases aligning to TRBD1. There are 14 residues in the CDR3. Unmatched junction bases numbered 6, after V lost 5 bases and J lost 5 bases. Looked up from germline, CDR1 is SEHNR and CDR2 is FQNEAQ (reference sequence). CDR3 nucleotides: TGTGCCAGCAGCCTGGGACAGTCGAACAATGAGCAGTTCTTC. As protein: CASSLGQSNNEQFF. Drawing the rest from reference TRBV7-9 and TRBJ2-1, the complete variable domain is DTGVSQNPRHKITKRGQNVTFRCDPISEHNRLYWYRQTLGQGPEFLTYFQNEAQLEKSRLLSDRFSAERPKGSFSTLEIQRTEQGDSAMYLCASSLGQSNNEQFFGPGTRLTVL.

The table lists this clone with a count of one. The rearrangement uses TRBV5-1 and TRBJ2-1; D possibly corresponds to TRBD2 (6 bases). The germline V gene has CDR1 SGHRS and CDR2 YFSETQ. CDR3 length: 14 amino acids. V dropped 0 bases and J dropped 6 bases, with 10 bases sitting between them. The CDR3 region is CASSLGGEGNEQFF. The DNA for the CDR3 is TGCGCCAGCAGCTTGGGCGGGGAAGGCAATGAGCAGTTCTTC.

The chain combines TRBV18 with TRBJ1-5; 7 bases map to TRBD1. CDR3 size: 15 residues. The V gene's germline CDR1 is KGHSH and CDR2 LQKENI. Trimming cost V 3 bases and J 2 bases; bases outside gene matches: 4. CDR3 DNA: TGTGCCAGCTCACCCGACAGGGTTGGCAATCAGCCCCAGCATTTT. It encodes CASSPDRVGNQPQHF.

The chain couples TRBV18 to TRBJ2-1; 12 bases line up with TRBD2. CDR3 size: 17 residues. V was clipped by 2 bases and J by 3 bases; unmatched bases: 5. CDR1 and CDR2 (germline): KGHSH, LQKENI. The CDR3 is CASSPAGLAGNYNEQFF. The CDR3 DNA reads as TGTGCCAGCTCACCAGCAGGACTAGCGGGGAACTACAATGAGCAGTTCTTC.

V is TRBV27 and J is TRBJ1-5; no clear D. Germline V lookup: CDR1 MNHEY, CDR2 SMNVEV (reference sequence). Trimming removed 5 bases at V and 0 bases at J, with 17 bases between. CDR3 size: 17 residues. The CDR3 nucleotides read TGTGCCAGCAGTCCCCGGTTCGATTTCAATAGCAATCAGCCCCAGCATTTT. This codes for CASSPRFDFNSNQPQHF.

This rearrangement joins TRBV4-3 to TRBJ2-1; 8 bases match TRBD2. The V segment lost 0 bases and the J segment 10 bases; nucleotides outside the gene matches: 2. Germline-derived CDR1 and CDR2 are LGHNA and YSLEER. The CDR3 contains 13 residues. CDR3 residues: CASSQDPSGEQFF. The CDR3 coding sequence is TGCGCCAGCAGCCAAGATCCTAGCGGGGAGCAGTTCTTC.

This chain uses TRBV29-1 with TRBJ1-4; 8 bases agree with TRBD1. The CDR3 has 13 amino acids. The ends lost 6 bases at V and 5 bases at J; junction bases unmatched: 5. Germline values: CDR1 SQVTM, CDR2 ANQGSEA. For the CDR3, the DNA is TGCAGCGTCGCAGGGGGCCGGAATGAAAAACTGTTTTTT. Protein sequence: CSVAGGRNEKLFF.

The V call is TRBV14, the J call TRBJ1-2; tentative D call: TRBD1 (5 bases). V lost 1 base, J lost 7 bases, and 13 bases lay in between. The germline gives CDR1 SGHDN, CDR2 FVKESK. This CDR3 has 14 residues. The CDR3 here is CASSQVGRVIGYTF. CDR3 nucleotide sequence: TGTGCCAGCAGCCAAGTCGGCAGGGTCATTGGCTACACCTTC. The full variable domain, with the rest looked up from reference TRBV14 and TRBJ1-2, is EAGVTQFPSHSVIEKGQTVTLRCDPISGHDNLYWYRRVMGKEIKFLLHFVKESKQDESGMPNNRFLAERTGGTYSTLKVQPAELEDSGVYFCASSQVGRVIGYTFGSGTRLTVV.

The chain joins TRBV6-5 to TRBJ2-6; D gene ambiguous. Germline CDR1 MNHEY, CDR2 SVGAGI. The CDR3 covers 15 residues. The ends were cut back, 5 bases at V and 0 bases at J, with 8 bases in the middle. CDR3 amino acids: CASSTLHSGANVLTF. DNA of the CDR3: TGTGCCAGCAGTACATTACACTCTGGGGCCAACGTCCTGACTTTC.

This chain joins TRBV6-4 and TRBJ2-2, with D unresolved. CDR1 and CDR2 (germline): MRHNA, SNTAGT. The germline V and J ends were trimmed by 0 bases and 7 bases, with 9 bases remaining between them. The CDR3 runs 14 residues. CDR3 protein: CASSDSGESGELFF. DNA for the CDR3: TGTGCCAGCAGTGACTCTGGAGAGAGCGGGGAGCTGTTTTTT.

The gene calls are TRBV27 and TRBJ2-1; tentative D call: TRBD1 (6 bases). The CDR3 loop spans 14 amino acids. Germline V CDR1 and CDR2: MNHEY, SMNVEV (reference sequence). V shed 7 bases and J shed 5 bases, with 15 bases lying between them. The CDR3 spells CASTRGQYNNEQFF. The CDR3 bases are TGTGCCAGCACCAGAGGACAGTACAACAATGAGCAGTTCTTC.

This sequence joins TRBV27 and TRBJ2-6; D is unclear. Trimming left V 8 bases short and J 0 bases short, with 8 bases between. CDR3 length: 14 amino acids. Germline CDR1 and CDR2: MNHEY and SMNVEV (reference sequence). In nucleotides, the CDR3 is TGTGCCAGCTCAAGGAGCTCTGGGGCCAACGTCCTGACTTTC. This encodes CASSRSSGANVLTF.

The chain uses TRBV5-1 and TRBJ1-5, with TRBD1 matching 11 bases. Unmatched junction bases numbered 5, after V lost 3 bases and J lost 6 bases. Germline loops: CDR1 SGHRS, CDR2 YFSETQ. This CDR3 region has 15 residues. The CDR3 protein is CASSWTGGERQPQHF. The CDR3 nucleotides read TGCGCCAGCAGCTGGACAGGGGGCGAACGTCAGCCCCAGCATTTT.

This chain joins TRBV2 and TRBJ2-3; no firm D call. Germline V gene data show CDR1 as SNHLY and CDR2 as FYNNEI. The CDR3 length is 11 residues. V lost 4 bases to trimming and J lost 8 bases, with 7 bases between them. The CDR3: CASSARGTQYF. CDR3 in DNA: TGTGCCAGCAGTGCTAGAGGTACGCAGTATTTT.

This CDR3 is CASSLKADEGTDTQYF. The CDR3 bases are TGTGCCAGCAGCTTGAAGGCAGATGAGGGCACAGATACGCAGTATTTT. The rearrangement links TRBV5-6 to TRBJ2-3, with D hard to call. CDR3 length: 16 amino acids. The V end lost 1 base, the J end lost 1 base, and 13 bases lay between the germline ends. CDR1 SGHDT and CDR2 YYEEEE come from the germline V gene.

The gene calls are TRBV28 and TRBJ1-5; D perhaps matches TRBD1 (5 bases). This CDR3 comprises 16 residues. Germline V lookup: CDR1 MDHEN, CDR2 SYDVKM. Trimming took off 1 base at V and 6 bases at J, with 16 bases between the two ends. The CDR3 nucleotides read TGTGCCAGCAGTTTATATGGGGCAGGGCTTGGTCAGCCCCAGCATTTT. Its translation is CASSLYGAGLGQPQHF.

In this sample, this clone turned up once. The rearrangement joins TRBV11-1 to TRBJ2-3, with 8 bases fitting TRBD1. The CDR3 spans 17 residues. The V gene's germline CDR1 is SGHAT and CDR2 FQDESV (reference sequence). The trim removed 0 bases at V and 7 bases at J, leaving 12 bases unmatched. CDR3 sequence (DNA): TGTGCCAGCAGCTTAGCCAATTCCGGGACAGGACCTTATACGCAGTATTTT. This encodes CASSLANSGTGPYTQYF. Together with reference TRBV11-1 and TRBJ2-3, the CDR3 gives the full variable domain: EAEVAQSPRYKITEKSQAVAFWCDPISGHATLYWYRQILGQGPELLVQFQDESVVDDSQLPKDRFSAERLKGVDSTLKIQPAELGDSAMYLCASSLANSGTGPYTQYFGPGTRLTVL.

The chain links TRBV25-1 to TRBJ2-7; perhaps TRBD1 as D (5 bases). There are 14 residues in the CDR3. Germline values: CDR1 MGHDK, CDR2 SYGVNS. Written as DNA, the CDR3 is TGTGCGACAATGGGAAAAGGGGCTCTCGACGAGCAGTACTTC. Protein: CATMGKGALDEQYF.

The V call is TRBV7-9, the J call TRBJ2-4; a weak D match, TRBD1 (6 bases). The CDR3 spans 15 residues. V lost 1 base and J lost 8, with 15 bases in between. Germline loops: CDR1 SEHNR, CDR2 FQNEAQ (reference sequence). This CDR3 reads CASSLESGAWDIQYF. In DNA form, the CDR3 reads TGTGCCAGCAGCTTAGAGTCAGGGGCCTGGGACATTCAGTACTTC.

This chain uses TRBV5-1 with TRBJ2-2, with a possible D match to TRBD1 (6 bases). Between the trimmed V and J ends, which lost 7 bases and 2 bases, there was a span of 12 bases. Germline V gene data show CDR1 as SGHRS and CDR2 as YFSETQ. CDR3 length equals 14 residues. The CDR3 spells CASYTGYNTGELFF. CDR3 sequence (DNA): TGCGCCAGCTATACAGGGTACAACACCGGGGAGCTGTTTTTT.

The J gene is TRBJ2-2, the V gene TRBV13, with 8 bases fitting TRBD2. V lost 5 bases, J lost 4 bases, and 9 bases stayed unmatched. The CDR3 loop spans 16 amino acids. CDR1 and CDR2 (germline): PRHDT, FYEKMQ (reference sequence). DNA of the CDR3: TGTGCCAGCAGCCAGGAGCGGGGGTGGGGCACCGGGGAGCTGTTTTTT. Translation gives CASSQERGWGTGELFF.

The V call is TRBV5-1, the J call TRBJ1-2; D perhaps matches TRBD1 (5 bases). Germline V gene data show CDR1 as SGHRS and CDR2 as YFSETQ. The CDR3 length is 14 residues. Trimming stripped 3 bases from V and 4 bases from J, with 13 bases between. The CDR3 is CASSWTTDIYGYTF. In DNA, the CDR3 is TGCGCCAGCAGCTGGACGACAGACATCTATGGCTACACCTTC.

V and J are TRBV4-1 and TRBJ2-3; TRBD2 aligns across 9 bases. The V gene end was trimmed by 1 base and the J gene end by 6 bases; junction bases not matched to a gene: 14. Germline V CDR1 and CDR2: MGHRA, YSYEKL. The CDR3 is 18 amino acids. The CDR3 loop reads CASSQGVARGGSWDTQYF. The CDR3 coding sequence is TGCGCCAGCAGCCAAGGGGTAGCGCGGGGGGGTTCTTGGGATACGCAGTATTTT.

This rearrangement joins TRBV5-4 to TRBJ1-1; 7 positions match TRBD1. Germline V gene lookup returns CDR1 SGHNT and CDR2 YYREEE (reference sequence). Trimming removed 3 bases from V and 0 bases from J; junction bases left unmatched: 5. This CDR3 region has 15 residues. CDR3 sequence (DNA): TGTGCCAGCAGCTCGGACAGGATCATGAACACTGAAGCTTTCTTT. Protein product: CASSSDRIMNTEAFF.

The chain couples TRBV7-8 to TRBJ2-2, with 11 bases fitting TRBD2. Germline values: CDR1 SGHVS, CDR2 FQNEAQ. The CDR3 totals 15 residues. Germline trimming cut 2 bases from V and 5 bases from J; bases unmatched to any gene: 1. The CDR3 nucleotides are TGTGCCAGCAGCTTAAGACTAGCGGGAACCGGGGAGCTGTTTTTT. Its translation is CASSLRLAGTGELFF. The variable domain in full, completed from reference TRBV7-8 and TRBJ2-2, reads GAGVSQSPRYKVAKRGQDVALRCDPISGHVSLFWYQQALGQGPEFLTYFQNEAQLDKSGLPSDRFFAERPEGSVSTLKIQRTQQEDSAVYLCASSLRLAGTGELFFGEGSRLTVL.

V is TRBV6-5 and J is TRBJ1-2, with TRBD1 identical over 8 bases. V shed 5 bases and J 7 bases; nucleotides not matched to a gene: 6. The germline CDR1 and CDR2 sequences are MNHEY and SVGAGI. The CDR3 is 13 residues long. The CDR3 spells CASSRQGLAGYTF. The CDR3 bases are TGTGCCAGCAGTAGACAGGGGTTGGCTGGCTACACCTTC.

This clone was detected once. The CDR3 nucleotides read TGTGCCAGCAGCTTTTCAGGGAAGGGTGCCGAGCAGTACTTC. Encoded protein: CASSFSGKGAEQYF. The V gene is TRBV7-6, the J gene TRBJ2-7; D may be TRBD1 (5 bases). Germline V gene lookup returns CDR1 SGHVS and CDR2 FNYEAQ. CDR3 length equals 14 residues. With 3 bases removed from V and 6 bases from J, the gap between germline ends came to 15 bases.

This chain joins TRBV4-2 and TRBJ2-7; 10 nucleotides match TRBD2. After removal of 1 base from V and 7 bases from J, the junction contained 10 bases not matched to a gene. This CDR3 spans 16 amino acids. CDR1 is LGHNA, CDR2 YNFKEQ, per germline. Written as DNA, the CDR3 is TGTGCCAGCAGCCAAGGTGGGGCTCTAGCGGGAGTGGAGCAGTACTTC. It codes for CASSQGGALAGVEQYF.

Details on this clone: The junction and the germline gene differ at one end; a read error may be behind it. As DNA, the CDR3 is TGTGCTAGCAGCTCCTTCTCTGCGGGAGGACACAATGAGCAGTTCTTC. Translating it yields CASSSFSAGGHNEQFF. The rearrangement links TRBV7-7 to TRBJ2-1, with 8 positions matching TRBD2. The length of the CDR3 is 16 residues. From germline, CDR1 is SSHAT and CDR2 FNYEAQ (reference sequence).

The V and J genes are TRBV4-1 and TRBJ1-5; TRBD1 might be the D (6 bases). Trimming removed 0 bases at V and 0 bases at J, with 12 bases between. Germline loops: CDR1 MGHRA, CDR2 YSYEKL. The CDR3 has 17 amino acids. The CDR3 loop reads CASSQEGDKISNQPQHF. The DNA for the CDR3 is TGCGCCAGCAGCCAAGAAGGGGACAAGATTAGCAATCAGCCCCAGCATTTT.

This clone was seen only once. The gene calls are TRBV30 and TRBJ1-5; TRBD1 might be the D (6 bases). CDR3 size: 16 residues. Looked up from germline, CDR1 is GTSNPN and CDR2 is SVGIG (reference sequence). The V and J ends lost 0 bases and 9 bases respectively, with 21 bases between them. Written as DNA, the CDR3 is TGTGCCTGGAGTGTAGGGGAGGGGGTCCGGAGGCGGCCCCAGCATTTT. Translation: CAWSVGEGVRRRPQHF.